The TCR beta chain under discussion was sequenced for a study of identical twins (dated by TCRdb to about 2016). With respect to the entire study: To test whether fetal clonotypes persist, the study used deep sequencing on TCR alpha and beta repertoires from monozygotic twins, unrelated adults of various ages, and cord blood. Replicate twin experiments were performed at different times using different library preparation protocols to rule out contamination. What the authors observed across the whole study: Zero-insertion analyses could be partly confounded by invariant T cells such as MAIT and iNKT, though diverse VJ usage argued against such confounding for most clonotypes. Recombination models systematically underestimated out-of-frame TCR alpha sharing in monozygotic twins but agreed with sharing between unrelated individuals. Because the same donors could not be followed over many years, the conclusions depended on cross-sectional statistical analysis. In beta out-of-frame sequences, excess twin sharing was weaker, because having fewer shared sequences lowered the signal-to-noise ratio. Compared with coincidental sharing between unrelated individuals, out-of-frame TCR alpha sequences shared between twins had an excess of sequences with low generation probability. Abundant cord blood beta clonotypes carried fewer insertions; young adult naive repertoires showed a weaker similar trend, while memory repertoires showed none.

Library creation used 5' RACE. The sequencing machine was an Illumina HiSeq 2000. A universal primer binding site was added through template switching, and the final cDNA carried a unique molecular identifier so that TCR cDNA molecules could be counted accurately. Specific primers in the conserved constant-segment region were used to synthesize first-strand cDNA for the TCR alpha and beta chains. To control for contamination, each cDNA library was double barcoded with a SMART-Mk sample barcode plus Illumina barcodes. TruSeq adapter sequences, together with Illumina sample barcodes, were added in two successive PCR steps. Sequencing of the TCR alpha and beta cDNA libraries was done on the Illumina HiSeq platform using custom primers. Under the source paper's analysis protocol: MiGEC was used to process raw reads and extract unique molecular identifiers, and MiXCR was used to find CDR3 positions. Recombination models were inferred per individual with the repgenHMM and IGoR tools using an EM algorithm. The tcR package in R was used for shared clonotype analysis, with sharing normalized by the product of cloneset sizes. To study raw recombination without the effects of thymic and clonal selection, out-of-frame nonproductive sequences were analyzed. TCRdb itself trimmed the public reads at Q25 with fastp, ran MiXCR and retained productive beta chains. A single entry per CDR3 protein holds the most common genes and DNA from its merged rows. The V and J calls come from TCRdb's annotation, not from the publication. In this sample the table shows approximately 490,000 distinct CDR3 sequences, about a fifth of which occur a single time. The ten largest make up 0.45% to 0.5% of the sample.

To note about this clonotype: The antigen this receptor binds is unknown. There are no base qualities to consult, and no much larger clone falls within one base.

Germline trimming: 8 bases from V, 2 bases from J; junction bases outside gene matches: 10. The CDR3 measures 16 amino acids from cysteine to phenylalanine. The read is trimmed to its CDR3 DNA, 48 bases read in frame from base 1. Every donor was a healthy Caucasian. The twin cohort consisted of three pairs of female monozygotic twins, all aged about 18 to 29 years. Positive isolation kits from Invitrogen were used to isolate the CD4+ and CD8+ T cell populations. This same sample was also taken into another study, of yellow fever vaccine responses in identical twins. As the second study states: The authors reported that the T cell response to vaccination in identical twins appeared partly convergent and partly personalized. In the study, vaccine-responding T cell clones were precisely tracked in identical twins.

Material for sequencing was CD4+ T cells sorted from blood. The TCR originated in a young woman in good health. The rearrangement joined TRBV12-3 or TRBV12-4 to TRBJ2-2; 8 bases in the junction line up with TRBD2. The CDR3 in this case is CASSLAGTFNTGELFF. Here is the DNA: TGTGCCAGCTCTTTAGCGGGGACTTTTAACACCGGGGAGCTGTTTTTT.